This T cell receptor beta chain came from a study of blood T cell repertoires in COVID-19. The CDR3 length is 13 residues. CDR1 LNHDA and CDR2 SQIVND come from the germline V gene (reference sequence). Trimming cost V 4 bases and J 3 bases, with 7 bases left between them. The method was immunoSEQ multiplex PCR; TCRdb's version includes in-frame clones alone and lacks a portion of them. The profile shows approximately 74,000 clones, roughly three quarters of them singletons. The origin of this receptor is a man in his 60s with acute or convalescent COVID-19. The chain uses TRBV19 and TRBJ2-1, with D unresolved. The sample comprised peripheral blood. CDR3 nucleotide sequence: TGTGCCAGTAGTAAACAAAACTACAATGAGCAGTTCTTC. Translated, it gives CASSKQNYNEQFF.